Shown below are 12 T cell receptor beta chains from a single sample sequenced in a study of cytomegalovirus exposure and HLA in healthy donors. Use of 60 Vbeta and 13 Jbeta primers characterized the PCR. Clones were read by immunoSEQ multiplex PCR, and TCRdb kept only the in-frame ones, dropping some. The sample records a few hundred thousand clones, about 80% being singletons. Specimen: PBMCs. The source of these receptors is a woman in her thirties or forties in good health and CMV-seronegative.

The chain carries TRBV29-1 and TRBJ2-7; D perhaps matches TRBD1 (6 bases). The germline CDR1 and CDR2 sequences are SQVTM and ANQGSEA. Trimming removed 4 bases at V and 4 bases at J, with 17 bases between. The CDR3 sequence is 14 residues long. The DNA for the CDR3 is TGCAGCGTTGGTGGGGGACAAGCCCTTTACGAGCAGTACTTC. It encodes CSVGGGQALYEQYF.

This clone showed up just a few times. J is TRBJ1-5 and V is TRBV6-1, with TRBD1 identical over 10 bases. J gave up 5 bases and V 6 bases, and 1 base lay outside the gene matches. Per the germline V gene, CDR1 is MNHNS and CDR2 is SASEGT. The CDR3 covers 13 residues. The chain's CDR3 is CASSGQGDQPQHF. The CDR3 DNA sequence: TGTGCCAGCAGCGGACAGGGGGATCAGCCCCAGCATTTT.

The chain is built from TRBV5-1 and TRBJ2-5; D is unclear. The CDR3 is 17 residues long. Per the germline V gene, CDR1 is SGHRS and CDR2 is YFSETQ. Trimming removed 1 base at V and 1 base at J, with 17 bases between. The chain's CDR3 is CASSLRTAEFRQETQYF. The CDR3 DNA reads TGCGCCAGCAGCTTGCGCACGGCGGAATTCCGCCAAGAGACCCAGTACTTC.

The chain joins TRBV6-5 to TRBJ1-2; perhaps TRBD1 as D (5 bases). CDR3 size: 14 residues. Germline CDR1 and CDR2: MNHEY and SVGAGI. V lost 4 bases and J lost 6, with 15 bases in between. The DNA of the CDR3 is TGTGCCAGCAGTTCCGTGGGGGGGGAGGATGGCTACACCTTC. This sequence encodes CASSSVGGEDGYTF.

This chain links TRBV30 with TRBJ1-1, with TRBD1 identical over 7 bases. This CDR3 is built from 14 residues. Germline V gene data show CDR1 as GTSNPN and CDR2 as SVGIG (reference sequence). Losses at the gene ends were 3 bases for V and 1 base for J; bases not matched to a gene: 5. CDR3 sequence reads: CAWRRGQRNTEAFF. The CDR3 nucleotides read TGTGCCTGGAGGAGGGGGCAAAGGAACACTGAAGCTTTCTTT.

The rearrangement joins TRBV19 to TRBJ1-2, with 8 bases matching TRBD1. Germline assignment: CDR1 LNHDA and CDR2 SQIVND (reference sequence). The ends lost 3 bases at V and 3 bases at J; junction bases unmatched: 12. The CDR3 extends over 17 amino acids. CDR3 protein: CASSILFGQGGDYGYTF. DNA of the CDR3: TGTGCCAGTAGTATCCTCTTTGGACAGGGCGGCGACTATGGCTACACCTTC.

J is TRBJ2-5 and V is TRBV4-1; the D gene is possibly TRBD2 (5 bases). The J call is doubtful: the DNA matches TRBJ2-7 better. The CDR3 consists of 13 residues. Germline lookup yields CDR1 MGHRA and CDR2 YSYEKL. The CDR3 loop is CASSPGVSYEQYF. CDR3 sequence (DNA): TGCGCCAGCAGCCCCGGGGTTTCCTACGAGCAGTACTTC.

This chain uses TRBV4-2 with TRBJ2-5, with D maybe TRBD1 (6 bases). The J call is in doubt because the DNA end fits TRBJ2-7 better. There are 16 residues in the CDR3. Germline V gives CDR1 LGHNA, CDR2 YNFKEQ. The CDR3 spells CASSQDKTGVAHEQYF. CDR3 DNA sequence: TGTGCCAGCAGCCAAGATAAGACAGGAGTCGCCCACGAGCAGTACTTC.

The chain carries TRBV2 and TRBJ1-4; TRBD1 matches 10 bases. Losses at the gene ends were 5 bases for V and 6 bases for J; bases not matched to a gene: 6. The CDR3 contains 15 residues. Germline values: CDR1 SNHLY, CDR2 FYNNEI. DNA of the CDR3: TGTGCCAGCAGTCAAGGACAGGGGGGTTATGAAAAACTGTTTTTT. Translation: CASSQGQGGYEKLFF.

This clone was observed a single time. The chain couples TRBV5-6 to TRBJ1-2; D is unresolved. This CDR3 has 15 residues. Germline CDR1 is SGHDT and CDR2 is YYEEEE. Between the trimmed V and J ends, which lost 0 bases and 1 base, there was a span of 10 bases. This chain's CDR3 is CASSLDRHSNYGYTF. Written as DNA, the CDR3 is TGTGCCAGCAGCTTGGATCGACACAGTAACTATGGCTACACCTTC.

The chain has TRBV7-2 and TRBJ1-2; D is uncertain. CDR3 length: 17 amino acids. Germline CDR1 and CDR2: SGHTA and FQGNSA. Trimming removed 5 bases from V and 5 bases from J, with 24 bases in between. Written as DNA, the CDR3 is TGTGCCAGCAGCCTGAATCTTTTCACTAAACTCTCATATGGCTACACCTTC. It encodes CASSLNLFTKLSYGYTF.

For the CDR3, the DNA is TGTGCCAGCAGGGTACTCGGGACAGTGGGGCGAAACTATGGCTACACCTTC. As protein: CASRVLGTVGRNYGYTF. V gene TRBV6-4 combines with J gene TRBJ1-2; 7 bases are a match to TRBD1. Per the germline V gene, CDR1 is MRHNA and CDR2 is SNTAGT. With 6 bases clipped from V and 2 bases from J, the junction kept 15 bases outside the gene matches. The CDR3 has 17 residues.